This T cell receptor beta chain was documented in a study of Graves' ophthalmopathy and Graves' hyperthyroidism (dated by TCRdb to 2016 to 2019). About the full investigation: Peripheral blood was collected at initial diagnosis, before any treatment. To tell Graves' ophthalmopathy apart from Graves' hyperthyroidism, and to predict which patients would progress to ophthalmopathy, the study relied on TCR beta repertoire signatures. In total, under 150 blood samples were TCR-sequenced: fewer than 50 ophthalmopathy, some 75 hyperthyroidism and about 17 hyperthyroidism-to-ophthalmopathy patients. A discovery set of about a hundred patients (43 ophthalmopathy, about 55 stable hyperthyroidism) was enrolled to explore V-J signatures distinguishing ophthalmopathy from hyperthyroidism. The independent validation cohort included 18 to 20 hyperthyroidism patients plus 17 patients who later progressed from hyperthyroidism to ophthalmopathy. T-cell repertoires of thyroid tissue and blood were compared in more than five hyperthyroidism patients. Following sample collection, hyperthyroidism patients were given methimazole at a starting dose of 30 mg daily, and ophthalmopathy patients were given high-dose intravenous methylprednisolone. For training and testing, the 95 to 100 patients in the discovery cohort were randomly divided in a 7:3 ratio.

What the authors observed across the whole study: In validation, the model predicted ophthalmopathy progression with about 64% sensitivity and 72.22% specificity; about a dozen predicted patients were CT-confirmed with GO in a median of roughly 6.8 months. Most of the expanded thyroid clonotypes with a frequency above 0.001 were also detected in blood, and it was suggested that the thyroid immune response may be reflected by blood repertoires. No statistical method was used to predetermine the sample size, and group allocation was not hidden from the investigators. In cross-validation, the 13-signature model distinguished ophthalmopathy from stable hyperthyroidism with around 90% sensitivity and roughly 84% specificity, while in the test set the corresponding values were about 80% and 75%.

This clonotype was seen at least ten times. No cognate antigen has been identified for it. No much larger clone is present one base from it, and per-base qualities are unavailable. For repertoire sequencing, TCR beta CDR3 regions were amplified from RNA transcripts. The first round of RT-PCR was done with HTBI primers and the Qiagen OneStep RT-PCR kit, and was followed by a second round of multiplex PCR, then size selection and purification. Libraries were sequenced paired-end with 100 bp reads on an Illumina HiSeq2000. In the source study's methods: SOAPnuke was used to process the reads, throwing out any read that had adapters, had uncalled bases, had a mean Phred below 15, or lacked an exact constant-primer or identifier match. COPE v1.2.5 was used to merge high-quality paired reads. Each unique nucleotide sequence was defined as a clonotype, and clonotypes were aligned to IMGT TRB V, D and J references with MiTCR v1.1. Only V-J combinations with frequency above 0.0001 were analysed, covering 99.2% of repertoires. A TCR clonal expansion and chaos score per V-J combination was defined as the ratio of F50 clonal expansion to chaos observed in the TCRdist matrix. Welch's t-statistics and random forest were used to reduce features to over ten V-J combinations, which were fed into a naive Bayes classifier. Thyroid-blood repertoire similarity was quantified with the Morisita-Horn index. TCRdb applied fastp at Q25 and MiXCR to the public reads, then kept only in-frame beta chains. A single entry per CDR3 protein holds the most common genes and DNA from its merged rows. The V and J calls were determined by TCRdb, not by the authors. This sample is represented by roughly 410,000 distinct CDR3 sequences; 15% of them were singletons. The ten biggest clones cover 5.5% to 7% of the sample.

The junction carries 17 bases between V and J, which are trimmed by 2 bases and 3 bases respectively. The CDR3, from cysteine to phenylalanine, totals 17 residues. Only the CDR3 portion is preserved as DNA: 51 bases, with reading frame beginning at the first base. In the germline V gene, CDR1 corresponds to SGHTA and CDR2 to FQGNSA. Hyperthyroidism was defined as stable when no progression to ophthalmopathy occurred within 18 months of follow-up. The hyperthyroidism patients were 18 to 65 years old and newly diagnosed, with a disease duration of less than 2 months. Patients were excluded if they had other autoimmune diseases, uncontrolled infections, pregnancy or lactation. Clinical symptoms, serum thyroxine, TRAb, thyroid ultrasound and orbital computed tomography were used for diagnosis. Using Ficoll-Paque density gradient centrifugation, PBMCs were isolated from 9.5 to 10 ml of fresh peripheral blood. Total RNA was extracted using Trizol reagent, and RNA quality was checked on an Agilent 2100 Bioanalyzer.

This chain joins TRBV7-2 to TRBJ1-3; the D gene is possibly TRBD1, with 6 bases matching. The sample comprised peripheral blood. This receptor was obtained from a woman between 18 and 30 years old with stable Graves' hyperthyroidism. Donor details come from another sample of the same person, matched by shared clones. The CDR3 amino acid sequence is: CASSLTPWGGGGNTIYF. The DNA reads as follows: TGTGCCAGCAGCTTAACCCCTTGGGGGGGCGGTGGAAACACCATATATTTT.